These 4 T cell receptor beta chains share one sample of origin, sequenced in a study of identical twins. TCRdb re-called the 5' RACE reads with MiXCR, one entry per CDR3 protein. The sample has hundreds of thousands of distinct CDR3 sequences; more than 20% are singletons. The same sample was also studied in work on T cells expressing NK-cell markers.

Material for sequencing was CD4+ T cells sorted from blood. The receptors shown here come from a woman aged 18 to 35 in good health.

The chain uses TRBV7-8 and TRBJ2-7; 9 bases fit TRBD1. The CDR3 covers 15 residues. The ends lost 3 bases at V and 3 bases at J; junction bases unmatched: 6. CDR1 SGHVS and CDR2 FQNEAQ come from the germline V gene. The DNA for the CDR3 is TGTGCCAGCAGCTTCCGGACAGGGGCTAACTACGAGCAGTACTTC. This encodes CASSFRTGANYEQYF.

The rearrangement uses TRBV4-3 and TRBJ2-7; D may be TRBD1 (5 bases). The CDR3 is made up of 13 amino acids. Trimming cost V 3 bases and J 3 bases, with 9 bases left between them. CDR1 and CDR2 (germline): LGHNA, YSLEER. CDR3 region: CASSQTQGYEQYF. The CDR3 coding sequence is TGCGCCAGCAGCCAGACTCAGGGCTACGAGCAGTACTTC.

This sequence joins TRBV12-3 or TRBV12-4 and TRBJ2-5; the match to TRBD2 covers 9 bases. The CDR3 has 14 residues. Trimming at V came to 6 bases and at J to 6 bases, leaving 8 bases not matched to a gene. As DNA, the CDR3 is TGTGCCAGCAGCCTTAGCGGGAGAGGAAAGACCCAGTACTTC. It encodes CASSLSGRGKTQYF.

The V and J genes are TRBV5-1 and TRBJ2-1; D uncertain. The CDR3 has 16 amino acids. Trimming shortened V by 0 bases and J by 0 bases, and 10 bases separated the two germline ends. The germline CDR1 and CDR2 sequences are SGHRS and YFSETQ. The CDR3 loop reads CASSLALRRSYNEQFF. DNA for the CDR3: TGCGCCAGCAGCTTGGCCTTGCGTCGCTCCTACAATGAGCAGTTCTTC. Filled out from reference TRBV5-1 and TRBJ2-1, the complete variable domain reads KAGVTQTPRYLIKTRGQQVTLSCSPISGHRSVSWYQQTPGQGLQFLFEYFSETQRNKGNFPGRFSGRQFSNSRSEMNVSTLELGDSALYLCASSLALRRSYNEQFFGPGTRLTVL.